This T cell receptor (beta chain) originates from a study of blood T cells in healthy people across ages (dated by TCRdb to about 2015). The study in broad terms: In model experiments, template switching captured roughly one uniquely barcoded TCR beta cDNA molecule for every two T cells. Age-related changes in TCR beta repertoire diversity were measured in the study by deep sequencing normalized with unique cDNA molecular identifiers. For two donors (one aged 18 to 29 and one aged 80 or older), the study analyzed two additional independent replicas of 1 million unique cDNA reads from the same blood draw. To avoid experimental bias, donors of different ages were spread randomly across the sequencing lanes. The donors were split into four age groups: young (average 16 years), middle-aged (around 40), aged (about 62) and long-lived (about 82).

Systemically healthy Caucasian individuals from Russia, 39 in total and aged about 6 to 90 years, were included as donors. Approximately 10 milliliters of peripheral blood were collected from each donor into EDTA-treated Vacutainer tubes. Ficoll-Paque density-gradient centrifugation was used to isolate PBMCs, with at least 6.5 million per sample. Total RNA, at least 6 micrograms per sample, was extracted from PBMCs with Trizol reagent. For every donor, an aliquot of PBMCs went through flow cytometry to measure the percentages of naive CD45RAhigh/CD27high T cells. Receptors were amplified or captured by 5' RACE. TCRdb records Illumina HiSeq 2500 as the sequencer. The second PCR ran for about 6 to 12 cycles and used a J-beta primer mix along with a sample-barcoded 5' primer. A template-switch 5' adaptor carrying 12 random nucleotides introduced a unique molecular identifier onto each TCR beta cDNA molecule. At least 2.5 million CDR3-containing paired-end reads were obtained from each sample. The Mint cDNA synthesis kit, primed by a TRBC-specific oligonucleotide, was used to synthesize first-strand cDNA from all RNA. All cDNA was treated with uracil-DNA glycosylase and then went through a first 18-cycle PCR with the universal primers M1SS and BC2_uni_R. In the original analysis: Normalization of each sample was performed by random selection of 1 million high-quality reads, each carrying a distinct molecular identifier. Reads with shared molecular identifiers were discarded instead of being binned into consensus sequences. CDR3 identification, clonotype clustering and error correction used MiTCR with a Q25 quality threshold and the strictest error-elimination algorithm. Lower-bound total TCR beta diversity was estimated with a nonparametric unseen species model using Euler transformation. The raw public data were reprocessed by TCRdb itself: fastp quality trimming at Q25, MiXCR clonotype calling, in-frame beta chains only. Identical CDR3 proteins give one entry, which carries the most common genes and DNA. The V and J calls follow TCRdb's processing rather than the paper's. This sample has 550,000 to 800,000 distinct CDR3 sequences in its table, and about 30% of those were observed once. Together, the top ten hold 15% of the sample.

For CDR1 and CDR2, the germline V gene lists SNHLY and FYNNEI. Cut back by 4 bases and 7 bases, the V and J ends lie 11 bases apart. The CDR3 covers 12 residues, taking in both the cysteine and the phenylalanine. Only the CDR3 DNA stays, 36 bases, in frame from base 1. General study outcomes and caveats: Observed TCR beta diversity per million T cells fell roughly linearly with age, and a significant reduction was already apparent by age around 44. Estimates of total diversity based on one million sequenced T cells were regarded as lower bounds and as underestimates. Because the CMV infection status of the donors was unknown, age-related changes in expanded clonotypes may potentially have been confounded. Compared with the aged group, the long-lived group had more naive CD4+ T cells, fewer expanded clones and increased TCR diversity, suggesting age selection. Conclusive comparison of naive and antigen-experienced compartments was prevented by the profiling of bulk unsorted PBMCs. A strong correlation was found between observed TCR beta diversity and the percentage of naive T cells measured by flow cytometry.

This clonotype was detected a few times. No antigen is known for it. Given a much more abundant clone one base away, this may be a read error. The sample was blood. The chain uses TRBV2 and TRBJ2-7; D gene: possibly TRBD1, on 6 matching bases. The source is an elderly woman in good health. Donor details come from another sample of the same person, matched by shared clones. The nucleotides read TGTGCCAGCAGTGTGGGGGCCAATGAGCAGTACTTC. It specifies CASSVGANEQYF.